This TCR beta chain was obtained from a study of T cells in Graves' hyperthyroidism and ophthalmopathy. Across the whole study: The blood sample was taken at first diagnosis, before treatment began.

Amplification of TCR beta CDR3 regions was performed using RNA transcripts as template. Using the HTBI primer set, a first-round RT-PCR was run on the TCR CDR3. From the multiplex PCR reads, TCRdb called clonotypes with MiXCR, one entry per CDR3 protein. The sample holds about 420,000 distinct CDR3 sequences, approximately 14% seen once. This clonotype was detected many times. Its specificity is unknown. The PBMCs were taken from more than 8 ml of fresh peripheral blood. The CDR3 has 13 amino acids. V was trimmed by 8 bases and J by 6 bases, leaving 14 bases between them. Study-level findings and limits: A 13 V-J model separated ophthalmopathy from stable hyperthyroidism. Most thyroid-expanded clonotypes above 0.001 were also found in blood.

The sequence came from a woman aged 18-35 years with Graves' hyperthyroidism. The chain uses TRBV12-3 or TRBV12-4 and TRBJ2-1, with D unclear. Sequenced input: blood. CDR3 bases: TGTGCCAGCCGTCCCCAAGTGTCCAATGAGCAGTTCTTC. Amino acid sequence: CASRPQVSNEQFF.